Listed below are T cell receptor beta chains from one sample, sequenced in a study of beta chain features in type 1 diabetes. TCRdb's copy holds only in-frame clones and misses some; the assay was immunoSEQ multiplex PCR. The table lists under 300,000 clones, roughly 14% of them singletons, with about 0.019% in the top ten. Source material: naive CD4+ T cells from blood. Every receptor here comes from a man aged 25 to 40 with type 1 diabetes. Each CDR3 is given with its conserved first and last residue. The order of the fields is D gene, J gene, clone size, V gene, CDR3 DNA, CDR3 protein. A D gene is named only where the DNA matches it firmly. Only part of the rows carry a size: once, few, many, or a class if the clone is expanded.

>TRBD2|TRBJ2-7|-|TRBV18
TGTGCCAGCTCCGCGGGGGACTCCTACGAGCAGTACTTC
CASSAGDSYEQYF
>TRBD2|TRBJ2-5|few|TRBV29-1
TGCAGCGTACGACTAGCGGGGGGCCAAGAGACCCAGTACTTC
CSVRLAGGQETQYF
>-|TRBJ2-5|few|TRBV25-1
TGTGCCAGCAGTGGGAGACTGGCCTACGAAGCCCAGTACTTC
CASSGRLAYEAQYF
>-|TRBJ2-7|-|TRBV5-1
TGCGCCAGCAGCTTGATTCCGGGACAACTGTACGAGCAGTACTTC
CASSLIPGQLYEQYF
>-|TRBJ2-5|-|TRBV5-4
TGTGCCAGCAGCTTCAAGGGGCCAGAGACCCAGTACTTC
CASSFKGPETQYF
>-|TRBJ1-1|-|TRBV2
TGTGCCAGCAGTCTCTACAGTGAAGCTTTCTTT
CASSLYSEAFF
>TRBD1|TRBJ2-1|few|TRBV29-1
TGCAGCGTCGTCGACAGGGGAGAGTACAATGAGCAGTTCTTC
CSVVDRGEYNEQFF
>TRBD2|TRBJ2-3|few|TRBV5-6
TGTGCCAGCAGCTTCCCCGGGACTAGCAGGTCAGATACGCAGTATTTT
CASSFPGTSRSDTQYF
>-|TRBJ1-5|few|TRBV29-1
TGCAGCGCTCGACAGGGCAATCAGCCCCAGCATTTT
CSARQGNQPQHF
>-|TRBJ1-5|-|TRBV18
TGTGCCAGCTCACCGGAGGCAAATAGCAATCAGCCCCAGCATTTT
CASSPEANSNQPQHF
>-|TRBJ1-6|few|TRBV7-9
TGTGCCAGCAGCTTAATCGAGTTTAATTCACCCCTCCACTTT
CASSLIEFNSPLHF
>-|TRBJ2-6|-|TRBV10-3
TGTGCCATCAGGTGGACAGACTCTGGGGCCAACGTCCTGACTTTC
CAIRWTDSGANVLTF
>-|TRBJ2-3|few|TRBV15
TGTGCCACCAGCAGAGACCAGAACGCAGATACGCAGTATTTT
CATSRDQNADTQYF
>-|TRBJ2-3|-|TRBV30
TGTGCCTGGAGTGGACCTCAGGCCTTCACAGATACGCAGTATTTT
CAWSGPQAFTDTQYF
>TRBD1|TRBJ2-4|few|TRBV5-1
TGCGCCAGCAGCTTGGAGGGGACAGGGACTACCAAAAACATTCAGTACTTC
CASSLEGTGTTKNIQYF
>TRBD1|TRBJ2-3|-|TRBV6-5
TGTGCCAGCAGGACAGGGAGAGGAGCAGATACGCAGTATTTT
CASRTGRGADTQYF
>TRBD2|TRBJ2-3|few|TRBV30
TGTGCCTGGAGTCCGACTAGCGGGAAGTCAGATACGCAGTATTTT
CAWSPTSGKSDTQYF
>TRBD2|TRBJ2-2|few|TRBV5-1
TGCGCCAGCAGGCTAGCGGCCACCGGGGAGCTGTTTTTT
CASRLAATGELFF
>-|TRBJ2-3|-|TRBV5-1
TGCGCCAGCAGCTTGGAACTCGATACGCAGTATTTT
CASSLELDTQYF
>-|TRBJ1-2|-|TRBV12-5
TGTGCTAGTGGTTTGGTCCCGGGGGGAGGCTATGGCTACACCTTC
CASGLVPGGGYGYTF
>TRBD2|TRBJ2-1|few|TRBV29-1
TGCAGCGTTGAAGGTGGAGCGGGGGGGCCATATGAGCAGTTCTTC
CSVEGGAGGPYEQFF
>-|TRBJ1-1|once|TRBV6-6
TGTGCCAGCAGTTACTCAGGGGTCGACACTGAAGCTTTCTTT
CASSYSGVDTEAFF
>TRBD2|TRBJ2-5|-|TRBV11-2
TGTGCCAGCAGCTCCCGGGAGGTGGGGATCCAAGAGACCCAGTACTTC
CASSSREVGIQETQYF
>-|TRBJ1-1|few|TRBV30
TGTGCCTGGAGAACACGCGGCGTTAACACTGAAGCTTTCTTT
CAWRTRGVNTEAFF
>-|TRBJ1-2|few|TRBV12-5
TGTGCTAGTGGTTCCACAGGGAAGGGCTACACCTTC
CASGSTGKGYTF
>-|TRBJ2-2|-|TRBV4-1
TGCGCCAGCAGCGCTGAGACTAGGAACACCGGGGAGCTGTTTTTT
CASSAETRNTGELFF
>-|TRBJ1-1|-|TRBV5-1
TGCGCCAGCAGCTTGCAGGCCCCTTCTGACACTGAAGCTTTCTTT
CASSLQAPSDTEAFF
>-|TRBJ2-2|few|TRBV11-2
TGTGCCAGCAGCTTAGAGGGGGGAAAGGCCGGGGAGCTGTTTTTT
CASSLEGGKAGELFF
>-|TRBJ1-6|-|TRBV19
TGTGCCAGTAGTATAGAGGGCTCACCCCTCCACTTT
CASSIEGSPLHF
>-|TRBJ2-3|-|TRBV18
TGTGCCAGCTCACCTTCCAGGGGCGGGTTCGCAGATACGCAGTATTTT
CASSPSRGGFADTQYF
>TRBD1|TRBJ2-7|-|TRBV19
TGTGCCAGTAGTATAAGGCACAGGGGGCTTGAGCAGTACTTC
CASSIRHRGLEQYF
>TRBD1|TRBJ1-1|-|TRBV10-3
TGTGCCACCGGGACAGGGGAGTACACTGAAGCTTTCTTT
CATGTGEYTEAFF
>TRBD1|TRBJ2-5|-|TRBV5-1
TGCGCCAGCAGCTCGACAGGGACGAAGACCCAGTACTTC
CASSSTGTKTQYF
>TRBD1|TRBJ2-5|-|TRBV6-1
TGTGCCAGCACCACAACGACAGGGCGGACCCAGTACTTC
CASTTTTGRTQYF
>TRBD2|TRBJ2-3|-|TRBV4-1
TGCGCCAGCAGCCAACTAGCGGGAGGTCGGGGCACAGATACGCAGTATTTT
CASSQLAGGRGTDTQYF
>TRBD2|TRBJ2-5|few|TRBV6-6
TGTGCCAGCAGTCCGCTAGCGGGGGGCCAAGAGACCCAGTACTTC
CASSPLAGGQETQYF
>TRBD1|TRBJ1-1|few|TRBV6-5
TGTGCCAGCAGTTACGGAACGGGACAGCTGAGGACTGAAGCTTTCTTT
CASSYGTGQLRTEAFF
>-|TRBJ2-1|-|TRBV6-5
TGTGCCAGCAGCCGACAGGTAACTTACAATGAGCAGTTCTTC
CASSRQVTYNEQFF
>-|TRBJ2-7|-|TRBV13
TGTGCCAGCAGCCAACTCCGGGATTCCGTCTACGAGCAGTACTTC
CASSQLRDSVYEQYF
>TRBD1|TRBJ2-1|few|TRBV5-6
TGTGCCAGCAGCTTGGAGGGGACAGGGAGGATCAAGCAGTTCTTC
CASSLEGTGRIKQFF
>-|TRBJ2-5|few|TRBV5-1
TGCGCCAGCAGCCAAGACAGATTTGGAGAGACCCAGTACTTC
CASSQDRFGETQYF
>TRBD2|TRBJ2-3|-|TRBV7-6
TGTGCCAGCAGCCAACTCAGCGGGGGGCACACAGATACGCAGTATTTT
CASSQLSGGHTDTQYF
>TRBD1|TRBJ2-3|few|TRBV6-5
TGTGCCAGCAGTTACTCTCGGACAGGGACAGATACGCAGTATTTT
CASSYSRTGTDTQYF
>TRBD1|TRBJ2-7|-|TRBV7-9
TGTGCCAGCAGCTCTTGGTTGGGGACAGGGGACGAGCAGTACTTC
CASSSWLGTGDEQYF
>TRBD1|TRBJ1-5|-|TRBV18
TGTGCCAGCTCACAATACAGGGGGAATCAGCCCCAGCATTTT
CASSQYRGNQPQHF
>TRBD1|TRBJ2-7|-|TRBV11-2
TGTGCCAGCAGCTTAGCCCCCGGGACAGGTCCTAAGAAGCAGTACTTC
CASSLAPGTGPKKQYF
>TRBD2|TRBJ2-7|few|TRBV5-1
TGCGCCAGCAGCTTGTTAGCGGGAGGGGGACCCTACGAGCAGTACTTC
CASSLLAGGGPYEQYF
>-|TRBJ2-4|-|TRBV28
TGTGCCAGCAGTGCCCCCGGGCGGGGCGCCAAAAACATTCAGTACTTC
CASSAPGRGAKNIQYF
>TRBD2|TRBJ2-3|few|TRBV25-1
TGTGCCAGCAGTGATTCAAGCGGGAGCGAGACAGATACGCAGTATTTT
CASSDSSGSETDTQYF
>TRBD2|TRBJ2-3|-|TRBV5-1
TGCGCCAGCAGCTCTGGACTAGCGGGAGGCACAGATACGCAGTATTTT
CASSSGLAGGTDTQYF